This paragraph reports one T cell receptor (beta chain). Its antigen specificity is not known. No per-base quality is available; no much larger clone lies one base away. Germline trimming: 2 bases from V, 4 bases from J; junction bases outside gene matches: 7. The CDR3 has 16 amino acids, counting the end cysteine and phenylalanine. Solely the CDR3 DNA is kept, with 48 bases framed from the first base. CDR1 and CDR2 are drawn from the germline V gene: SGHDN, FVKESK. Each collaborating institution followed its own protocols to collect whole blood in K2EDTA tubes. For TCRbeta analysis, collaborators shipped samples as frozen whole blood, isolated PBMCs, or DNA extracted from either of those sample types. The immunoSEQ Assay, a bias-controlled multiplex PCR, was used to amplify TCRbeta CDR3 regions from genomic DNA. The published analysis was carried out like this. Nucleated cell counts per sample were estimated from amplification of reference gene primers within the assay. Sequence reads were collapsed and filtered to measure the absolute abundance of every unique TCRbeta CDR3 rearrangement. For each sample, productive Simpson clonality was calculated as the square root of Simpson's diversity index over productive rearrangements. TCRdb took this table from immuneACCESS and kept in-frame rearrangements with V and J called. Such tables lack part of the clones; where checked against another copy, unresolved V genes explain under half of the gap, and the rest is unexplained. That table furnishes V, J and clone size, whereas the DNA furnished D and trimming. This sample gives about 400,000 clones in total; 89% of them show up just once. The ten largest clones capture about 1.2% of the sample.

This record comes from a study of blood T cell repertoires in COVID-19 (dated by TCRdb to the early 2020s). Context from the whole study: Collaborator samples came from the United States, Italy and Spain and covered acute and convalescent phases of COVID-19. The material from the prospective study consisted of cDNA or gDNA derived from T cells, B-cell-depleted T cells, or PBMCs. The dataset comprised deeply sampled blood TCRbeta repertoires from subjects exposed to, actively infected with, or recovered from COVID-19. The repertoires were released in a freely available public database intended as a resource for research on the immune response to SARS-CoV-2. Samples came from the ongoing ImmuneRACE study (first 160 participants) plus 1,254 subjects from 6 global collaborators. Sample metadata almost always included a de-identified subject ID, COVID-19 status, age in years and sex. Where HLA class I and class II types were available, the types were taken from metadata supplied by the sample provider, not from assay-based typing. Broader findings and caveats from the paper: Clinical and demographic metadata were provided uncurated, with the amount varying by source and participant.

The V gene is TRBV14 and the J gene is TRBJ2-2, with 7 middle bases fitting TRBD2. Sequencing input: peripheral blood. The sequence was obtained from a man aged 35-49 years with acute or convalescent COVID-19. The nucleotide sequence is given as TGTGCCAGCAGCCAATGGGGAGGGCTCCGCACCGGGGAGCTGTTTTTT. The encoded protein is CASSQWGGLRTGELFF.